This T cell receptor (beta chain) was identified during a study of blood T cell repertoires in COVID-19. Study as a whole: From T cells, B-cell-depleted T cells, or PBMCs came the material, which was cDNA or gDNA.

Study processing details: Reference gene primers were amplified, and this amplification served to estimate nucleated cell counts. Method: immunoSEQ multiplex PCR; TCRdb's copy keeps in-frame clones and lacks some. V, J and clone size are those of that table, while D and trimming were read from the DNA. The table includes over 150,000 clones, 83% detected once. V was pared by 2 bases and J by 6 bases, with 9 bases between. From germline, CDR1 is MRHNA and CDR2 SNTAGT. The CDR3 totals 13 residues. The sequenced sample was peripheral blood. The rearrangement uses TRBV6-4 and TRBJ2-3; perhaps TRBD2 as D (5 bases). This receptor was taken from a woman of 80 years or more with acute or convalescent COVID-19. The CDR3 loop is CASSDDRGDTQYF. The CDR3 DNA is TGTGCCAGCAGTGACGACCGCGGGGATACGCAGTATTTT.